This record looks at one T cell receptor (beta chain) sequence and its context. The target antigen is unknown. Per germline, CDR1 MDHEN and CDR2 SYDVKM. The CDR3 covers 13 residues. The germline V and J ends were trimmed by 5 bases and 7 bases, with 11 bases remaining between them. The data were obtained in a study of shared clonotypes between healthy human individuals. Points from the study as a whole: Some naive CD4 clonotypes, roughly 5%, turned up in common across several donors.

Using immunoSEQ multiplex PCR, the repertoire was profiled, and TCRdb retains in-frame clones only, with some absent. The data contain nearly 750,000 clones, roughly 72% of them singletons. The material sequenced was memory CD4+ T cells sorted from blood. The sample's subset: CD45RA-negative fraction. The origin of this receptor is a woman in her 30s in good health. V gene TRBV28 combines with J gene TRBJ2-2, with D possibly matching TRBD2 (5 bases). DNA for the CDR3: TGTGCCAGCAGTCTGGACGGGGACGGGGAGCTGTTTTTT. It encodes CASSLDGDGELFF.